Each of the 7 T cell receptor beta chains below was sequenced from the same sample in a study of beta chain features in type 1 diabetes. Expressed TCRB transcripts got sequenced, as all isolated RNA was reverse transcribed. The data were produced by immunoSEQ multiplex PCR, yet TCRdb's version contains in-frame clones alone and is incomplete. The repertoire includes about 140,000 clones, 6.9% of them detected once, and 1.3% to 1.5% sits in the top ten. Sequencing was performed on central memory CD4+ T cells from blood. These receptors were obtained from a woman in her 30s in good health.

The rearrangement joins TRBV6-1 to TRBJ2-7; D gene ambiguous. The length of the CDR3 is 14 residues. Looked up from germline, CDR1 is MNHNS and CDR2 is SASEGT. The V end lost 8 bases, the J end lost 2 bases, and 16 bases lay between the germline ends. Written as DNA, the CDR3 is TGTGCCAGCCAACCAAGTAGAGTCCCCTACGAGCAGTACTTC. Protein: CASQPSRVPYEQYF.

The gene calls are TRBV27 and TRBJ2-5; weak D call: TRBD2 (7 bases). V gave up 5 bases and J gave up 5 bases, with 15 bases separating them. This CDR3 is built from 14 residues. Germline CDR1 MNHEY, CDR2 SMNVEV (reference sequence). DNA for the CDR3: TGTGCCAGCAGTCCACGCCGGGGGGCGGAGACCCAGTACTTC. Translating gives CASSPRRGAETQYF.

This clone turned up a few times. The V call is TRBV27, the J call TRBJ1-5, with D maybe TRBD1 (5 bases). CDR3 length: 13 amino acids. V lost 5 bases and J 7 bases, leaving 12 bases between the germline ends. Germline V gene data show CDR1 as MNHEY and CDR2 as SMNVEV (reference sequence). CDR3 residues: CASSPGLSQPQHF. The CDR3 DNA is TGTGCCAGCAGTCCAGGGTTAAGCCAGCCCCAGCATTTT.

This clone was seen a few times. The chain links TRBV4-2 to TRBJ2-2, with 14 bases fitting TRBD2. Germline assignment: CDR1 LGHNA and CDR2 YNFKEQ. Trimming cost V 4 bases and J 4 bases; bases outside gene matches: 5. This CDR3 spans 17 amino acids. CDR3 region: CASSRGLAGGPTGELFF. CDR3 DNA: TGTGCCAGCAGCCGAGGACTAGCGGGAGGACCCACCGGGGAGCTGTTTTTT.

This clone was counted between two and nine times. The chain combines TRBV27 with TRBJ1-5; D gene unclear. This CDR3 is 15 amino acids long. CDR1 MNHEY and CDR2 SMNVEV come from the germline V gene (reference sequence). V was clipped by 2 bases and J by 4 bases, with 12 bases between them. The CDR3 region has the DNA TGTGCCAGCAGTTTAGACGGGTTCAAGAATCAGCCCCAGCATTTT. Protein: CASSLDGFKNQPQHF.

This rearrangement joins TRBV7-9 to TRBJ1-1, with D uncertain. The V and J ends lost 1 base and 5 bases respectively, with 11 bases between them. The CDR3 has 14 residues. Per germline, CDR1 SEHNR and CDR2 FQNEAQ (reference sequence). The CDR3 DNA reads TGTGCCAGCAGCTTAGTGGCCGGGGATACTGAAGCTTTCTTT. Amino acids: CASSLVAGDTEAFF.

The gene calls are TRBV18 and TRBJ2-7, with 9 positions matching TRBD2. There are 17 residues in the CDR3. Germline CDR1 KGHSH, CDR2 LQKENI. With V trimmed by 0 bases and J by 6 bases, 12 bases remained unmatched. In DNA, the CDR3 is TGTGCCAGCTCACCACCGGGGGCGGGAGGGTCCTCGAGCGAGCAGTACTTC. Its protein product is CASSPPGAGGSSSEQYF.